The 6 T cell receptor beta chains below all came from one sample that was sequenced in a study of T cells in lung cancer brain metastases. Produced via immunoSEQ multiplex PCR; TCRdb's table is partial and in-frame only. There are 3,500 to 4,500 clones in the sample; 70% to 90% occur only once, and 8.1% lies in the top ten. The sample was tumor tissue from the primary lung tumor. Receptors were obtained from a man aged 55 to 70 with non-small cell lung cancer.

About this clone: Other DNA variants within this sample encode the same CDR3. V is TRBV7-2 and J is TRBJ2-3; D remains unclear. The CDR3 is made up of 14 amino acids. Looked up from germline, CDR1 is SGHTA and CDR2 is FQGNSA. V gave up 1 base and J gave up 5 bases, with 10 bases separating them. CDR3 amino acids: CASSLDGPLDTQYF. The CDR3 DNA follows: TGTGCCAGCAGCTTAGACGGGCCGTTAGATACGCAGTATTTT. Combining the CDR3 with reference TRBV7-2 and TRBJ2-3 gives the whole variable domain GAGVSQSPSNKVTEKGKDVELRCDPISGHTALYWYRQSLGQGLEFLIYFQGNSAPDKSGLPSDRFSAERTGGSVSTLTIQRTQQEDSAVYLCASSLDGPLDTQYFGPGTRLTVL.

The gene calls are TRBV2 and TRBJ2-3; perhaps TRBD1 as D (5 bases). The CDR3 is made up of 13 amino acids. Between the trimmed V and J ends, which lost 7 bases and 1 base, there was a span of 9 bases. Germline assignment: CDR1 SNHLY and CDR2 FYNNEI. CDR3 in DNA: TGTGCCAGCAATGCCAGGGGCACAGATACGCAGTATTTT. It yields the protein CASNARGTDTQYF.

The V call is TRBV6-5, the J call TRBJ2-3, with D possibly being TRBD1 or TRBD2 (5 bases each). Germline lookup yields CDR1 MNHEY and CDR2 SVGAGI. Trimming stripped 6 bases from V and 1 base from J, with 14 bases between. This CDR3 spans 15 amino acids. The CDR3 protein is CASRTGIGGTDTQYF. The CDR3 DNA follows: TGTGCCAGCAGAACCGGGATAGGGGGCACAGATACGCAGTATTTT.

This clone was detected once. The V call is TRBV5-6, the J call TRBJ1-2; no definite D call. Germline V gives CDR1 SGHDT, CDR2 YYEEEE. The V end lost 2 bases, the J end lost 6 bases, and 17 bases lay between the germline ends. The CDR3 covers 15 residues. This CDR3 reads CASSLAAVTRNGYTF. The CDR3 bases are TGTGCCAGCAGCTTAGCCGCCGTGACGAGGAATGGCTACACCTTC.

The chain joins TRBV25-1 to TRBJ2-1; 8 positions match TRBD2. The CDR3 loop spans 13 amino acids. Germline V gene sequence: CDR1 MGHDK, CDR2 SYGVNS. V shed 8 bases, J shed 2 bases, and the junction held 2 bases outside the gene matches. The CDR3 sequence: CASLTSAYNEQFF. In nucleotides, the CDR3 is TGTGCCAGCCTGACTAGCGCCTACAATGAGCAGTTCTTC.

The chain couples TRBV6-1 to TRBJ1-1, with D maybe TRBD1 (5 bases). The germline gives CDR1 MNHNS, CDR2 SASEGT. The CDR3 extends over 16 amino acids. V lost 2 bases and J lost 5, with 18 bases in between. The DNA for the CDR3 is TGTGCCAGCAGTGAATTATTGACCCACCAGGGAACTGAAGCTTTCTTT. It is translated as CASSELLTHQGTEAFF.